This T cell receptor (beta chain) was retrieved from a study of T cells in localized non-small cell lung cancer. Overall study findings and caveats: Because researchers sequenced only one region of the tumor, heterogeneity is still possible. Uninvolved nearby lung showed the greatest T cell clonality, exceeding that found in tumor. Higher blood T cell density tracked longer overall survival.

TCRdb's table, derived via immunoSEQ multiplex PCR, lists solely in-frame clones and lacks some. The table shows roughly 38,000 clones, with about 86% occurring only once. The germline gives CDR1 LNHDA, CDR2 SQIVND (reference sequence). The CDR3 consists of 13 residues. Germline trimming cut 7 bases from V and 4 bases from J; bases unmatched to any gene: 4. Comments on this clone: What it binds is not known.

The input for sequencing was peripheral blood, taken before any cancer treatment. The receptor was derived from a woman between 18 and 49 years old with stage III lung adenocarcinoma. This chain links TRBV19 with TRBJ2-5, with 9 bases that match TRBD1. The CDR3 DNA is TGTGCCAGTAAGGAGGACAGGGGAGAGACCCAGTACTTC. As protein: CASKEDRGETQYF.